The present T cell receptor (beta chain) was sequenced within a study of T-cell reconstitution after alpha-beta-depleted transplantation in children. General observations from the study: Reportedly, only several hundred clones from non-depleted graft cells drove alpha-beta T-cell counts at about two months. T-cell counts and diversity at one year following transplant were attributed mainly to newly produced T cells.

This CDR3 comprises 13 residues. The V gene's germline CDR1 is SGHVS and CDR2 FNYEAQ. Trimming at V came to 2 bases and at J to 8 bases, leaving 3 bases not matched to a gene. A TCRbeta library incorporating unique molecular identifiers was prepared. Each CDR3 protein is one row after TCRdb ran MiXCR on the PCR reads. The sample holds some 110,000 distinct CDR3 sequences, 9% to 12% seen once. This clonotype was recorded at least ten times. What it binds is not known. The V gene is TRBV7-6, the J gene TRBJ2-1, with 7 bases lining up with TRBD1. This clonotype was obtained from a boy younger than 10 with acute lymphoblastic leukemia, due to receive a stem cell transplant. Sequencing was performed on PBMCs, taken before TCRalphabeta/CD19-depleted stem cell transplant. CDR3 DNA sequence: TGTGCCAGCAGCTTACGACAGGGCGATGAGCAGTTCTTC. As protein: CASSLRQGDEQFF. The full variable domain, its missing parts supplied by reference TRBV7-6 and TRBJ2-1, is GAGVSQSPRYKVTKRGQDVALRCDPISGHVSLYWYRQALGQGPEFLTYFNYEAQQDKSGLPNDRFSAERPEGSISTLTIQRTEQRDSAMYRCASSLRQGDEQFFGPGTRLTVL.